The clone carrying this T cell receptor (beta chain) was observed a handful of times. The target antigen is unknown. This specimen comes from a study of cytomegalovirus exposure and HLA in healthy donors. Germline assignment: CDR1 SGHNT and CDR2 YENEEA. Trimming cost V 6 bases and J 5 bases; bases outside gene matches: 3. The length of the CDR3 is 13 residues. The PCR used 60 Vbeta and 13 Jbeta primers. Assay used: immunoSEQ multiplex PCR; TCRdb lists only in-frame clones, some missing. The data show 150,000 to 180,000 clones, with roughly three quarters seen just once and 9.5% to 15% held by the top ten. Study-wide points: Researchers reportedly found TCR beta sequences accurately predicted most subjects' HLA-A and HLA-B alleles.

The sequenced sample was PBMCs. The chain recombines TRBV11-3 with TRBJ2-5, with TRBD1 matching 10 bases. This TCR was sampled from a man aged 25-40 years in good health and CMV-seropositive. DNA of the CDR3: TGTGCCAGCAGTGCGGGACAGGGGGAGACCCAGTACTTC. Its protein product is CASSAGQGETQYF.